The clone carrying this TCR beta chain was found once. Trimming took off 4 bases at V and 3 bases at J, with 11 bases between the two ends. The CDR3 has 14 amino acids. CDR1 is SGDLS and CDR2 is YYNGEE in the germline V gene. The record originates from a study of blood T cell repertoires in COVID-19. Study-wide background: T cells, B-cell-depleted T cells, or PBMCs supplied cDNA or gDNA.

Study processing details: Scientists estimated how many nucleated cells there were by amplifying reference gene primers. The assay was immunoSEQ multiplex PCR, and TCRdb's table has in-frame clones only and misses some. D and trimming come from the DNA, and the V and J calls and clone size come from that table. This table has about 280,000 clones, approximately 90% appearing once. The chain carries TRBV9 and TRBJ2-1; D is ambiguous. The sample taken for sequencing was peripheral blood. The receptor was isolated from a woman aged 30 to 39 with active or convalescent COVID-19. The chain's CDR3 is CASSPLSSYNEQFF. CDR3 nucleotides: TGTGCCAGCAGCCCACTATCGAGCTACAATGAGCAGTTCTTC. The variable domain in full, with the rest retrieved from reference TRBV9 and TRBJ2-1, is DSGVTQTPKHLITATGQRVTLRCSPRSGDLSVYWYQQSLDQGLQFLIQYYNGEERAKGNILERFSAQQFPDLHSELNLSSLELGDSALYFCASSPLSSYNEQFFGPGTRLTVL.